This T cell receptor (beta chain) appears in the sequencing data of a study of identical twins. Trimming shortened V by 7 bases and J by 8 bases, and 24 bases separated the two germline ends. This CDR3 has 16 residues. Germline V CDR1 and CDR2: MDHEN, SYDVKM. The sample holds a few counts of this clonotype. Healthy Caucasians, and only they, were the donors. TCRdb recomputed calls from the 5' RACE reads with MiXCR, one row per CDR3 protein. The profile shows roughly 570,000 distinct CDR3 sequences, just under 10% of them singletons. These records were also assigned to another study, of yellow fever vaccine responses in identical twins.

The sequenced material came from PBMCs. The chain couples TRBV28 to TRBJ2-1; the D call may be TRBD1 or TRBD2 (5 bases each). The source of this sequence is a woman under 30 in good health. The CDR3 region has the DNA TGTGCCAGCAAAACGTCCGGGCCCGGGGCTTACTATGAGCAGTTCTTC. Its translation: CASKTSGPGAYYEQFF.